The 30 T cell receptor beta chains below come from one sample, sequenced in a study of CD8+CD57+ T cells in acquired aplastic anemia. The template used for profiling TCR beta VDJ and CDR3 was genomic DNA. TCRdb reanalysed the reads using MiXCR and keeps one entry per CDR3 protein. The sample has about 200,000 distinct CDR3 sequences; 60% to 80% are singletons. CD8+CD57+ cell expansion had been shown by flow cytometry in patients chosen for sequencing. The sample was sorted CD4+, CD8+, or CD8+CD57+ T cells (not recorded which) from PBMCs. The receptors shown here come from a human donor with aplastic anemia.

This chain connects TRBV7-2 to TRBJ2-3; no firm D call. The CDR3 totals 14 residues. Germline CDR1 is SGHTA and CDR2 is FQGNSA. V lost 5 bases, J lost 3 bases, and 12 bases lay in between. The CDR3 spells CASSQERWTDTQYF. The CDR3 DNA follows: TGTGCCAGCAGCCAGGAGAGGTGGACAGATACGCAGTATTTT.

The DNA of the CDR3 is TGCAGTGCTTTCAGTGGGGGCTCCTACGAGCAGTACTTC. Translating gives CSAFSGGSYEQYF. This rearrangement joins TRBV20-1 to TRBJ2-7; possibly TRBD1 or TRBD2 for D (5 bases each). The CDR3 covers 13 residues. Trimming removed 5 bases from V and 0 bases from J, with 11 bases in between. The germline gives CDR1 DFQATT, CDR2 SNEGSKA (reference sequence).

This clonotype has a count of ten or more. This rearrangement joins TRBV7-9 to TRBJ2-1, with 8 bases that match TRBD2. CDR1 and CDR2 (germline): SEHNR, FQNEAQ (reference sequence). V trimming: 0 bases; J trimming: 9 bases; junction bases outside the gene matches: 10. The CDR3 runs 16 residues. The CDR3 reads CASSLAILTSVSEQFF. CDR3 DNA sequence: TGTGCCAGCAGCTTAGCGATCTTGACTAGCGTGAGTGAGCAGTTCTTC.

The chain is built from TRBV7-9 and TRBJ1-1; D gene uncertain. CDR1 SEHNR and CDR2 FQNEAQ come from the germline V gene (reference sequence). The length of the CDR3 is 13 residues. Trimming cost V 1 base and J 8 bases, with 11 bases left between them. The CDR3 reads CASSLGNGPEAFF. CDR3 DNA: TGTGCCAGCAGCTTAGGTAACGGCCCCGAAGCTTTCTTT.

This clonotype was seen only once. V gene TRBV7-9 combines with J gene TRBJ2-7, with 10 bases matching TRBD2. This CDR3 is built from 14 residues. Per germline, CDR1 SEHNR and CDR2 FQNEAQ (reference sequence). V gave up 3 bases and J gave up 1 base; unmatched junction bases: 0. Here the CDR3 reads CASSFSGGSYEQYF. The CDR3 DNA sequence: TGTGCCAGCAGCTTTAGCGGGGGGTCCTACGAGCAGTACTTC.

This chain links TRBV28 with TRBJ2-3, with D unclear. Germline CDR1 and CDR2: MDHEN and SYDVKM. The V and J ends lost 4 bases and 5 bases respectively, with 7 bases between them. CDR3 length equals 12 residues. CDR3 sequence: CASSYVVDTQYF. DNA of the CDR3: TGTGCCAGCAGTTATGTGGTAGATACGCAGTATTTT.

The genes are TRBV20-1 and TRBJ1-5, with unresolved D. CDR3 length: 14 residues. The V end lost 6 bases, the J end lost 0 bases, and 12 bases lay between the germline ends. Germline V lookup: CDR1 DFQATT, CDR2 SNEGSKA (reference sequence). CDR3 in amino acids: CSATSTDSNQPQHF. The CDR3 DNA sequence: TGCAGTGCAACATCCACCGATAGCAATCAGCCCCAGCATTTT.

The rearrangement joins TRBV11-3 to TRBJ2-7, with a tentative D call TRBD1 (6 bases). The CDR3 has 15 amino acids. CDR1 is SGHNT and CDR2 is YENEEA in the germline V gene. Trimming took 3 bases from V and 1 from J, leaving 13 bases between them. CDR3 sequence: CASSLGAERSYEQYF. CDR3 DNA sequence: TGTGCCAGCAGCTTGGGGGCAGAACGATCCTACGAGCAGTACTTC.

The V call is TRBV19, the J call TRBJ2-1; D might be TRBD1 (5 bases). Germline V gives CDR1 LNHDA, CDR2 SQIVND (reference sequence). Deletions cut 5 bases from V and 5 bases from J, with 10 bases between. The CDR3 extends over 13 amino acids. The CDR3 loop is CASSWSGNNEQFF. Written as DNA, the CDR3 is TGTGCCAGTAGTTGGTCAGGGAACAATGAGCAGTTCTTC.

This clonotype is a singleton in its sample. CDR3 sequence: CSVEDRAQGPGEQYF. The CDR3 DNA sequence: TGCAGCGTTGAAGATCGGGCCCAGGGGCCTGGGGAGCAGTACTTC. This chain connects TRBV29-1 to TRBJ2-7; a possible D gene is TRBD1 (6 bases). From germline, CDR1 is SQVTM and CDR2 ANQGSEA. CDR3 length: 15 residues. V lost 0 bases, J lost 7 bases, and 19 bases lay in between.

V and J are TRBV10-1 and TRBJ1-6, with TRBD1 as a possible D gene (6 bases). CDR1 and CDR2 (germline): WNHNN, SYGVQD (reference sequence). Deletions cut 2 bases from V and 8 bases from J, with 7 bases between. The CDR3 has 13 residues. The CDR3 loop is CASSEGGHSPLHF. The CDR3 bases are TGCGCCAGCAGTGAGGGGGGGCATTCACCCCTCCACTTT.

The gene calls are TRBV7-7 and TRBJ1-2; weak D call: TRBD1 (5 bases). CDR3 length: 11 residues. Germline assignment: CDR1 SSHAT and CDR2 FNYEAQ (reference sequence). This CDR3 reads CAVRQPDGYTF. CDR3 DNA sequence: TGTGCTGTTCGACAGCCGGACGGCTACACCTTC. Based on the CDR3 plus reference TRBV7-7 and TRBJ1-2, the full variable domain is GAGVSQSPRYKVTKRGQDVTLRCDPISSHATLYWYQQALGQGPEFLTYFNYEAQPDKSGLPSDRFSAERPEGSISTLTIQRTEQRDSAMYRCAVRQPDGYTFGSGTRLTVV.

This clonotype was counted between two and nine times. This sequence joins TRBV10-3 and TRBJ1-5; the match to TRBD1 covers 7 bases. This CDR3 contains 15 residues. V lost 0 bases and J lost 7; bases outside the gene matches: 6. CDR1 is ENHRY and CDR2 is SYGVKD in the germline V gene. The CDR3: CAISESGQGDQPQHF. The CDR3 DNA follows: TGTGCCATCAGTGAGTCAGGTCAGGGGGACCAGCCCCAGCATTTT.

This chain links TRBV3-1 with TRBJ1-2; 7 nucleotides match TRBD1. The CDR3 is 15 amino acids. The V gene's germline CDR1 is LGHDT and CDR2 YNNKEL (reference sequence). Trimming cost V 3 bases and J 4 bases; bases outside gene matches: 8. The CDR3 bases are TGTGCCAGCAGCCACCAGGACAGGTACGGCTATGGCTACACCTTC. It encodes CASSHQDRYGYGYTF.

This chain links TRBV19 with TRBJ1-2; no reliable D call. Germline assignment: CDR1 LNHDA and CDR2 SQIVND (reference sequence). The CDR3 has 15 residues. Trimming cost V 5 bases and J 5 bases, with 18 bases left between them. DNA for the CDR3: TGTGCCAGTAGTCCTGAGCACATTGTGGGGTATGGCTACACCTTC. It codes for CASSPEHIVGYGYTF.

The CDR3 is CASSERGQGGYGYTF. CDR3 sequence (DNA): TGTGCCAGCAGTGAACGGGGCCAGGGTGGCTATGGCTACACCTTC. V is TRBV2 and J is TRBJ1-2; possible D gene TRBD1, 5 bases. The CDR3 has 15 residues. Germline V CDR1 and CDR2: SNHLY, FYNNEI. V lost 2 bases and J lost 4, with 14 bases in between.

The J gene is TRBJ2-7, the V gene TRBV20-1, with D uncertain. The CDR3 has 14 amino acids. Looked up from germline, CDR1 is DFQATT and CDR2 is SNEGSKA (reference sequence). V was pared by 2 bases and J by 2 bases, with 13 bases between. The DNA of the CDR3 is TGCAGTGCTAGATACGGATCGACACCCTACGAGCAGTACTTC. Its translation: CSARYGSTPYEQYF.

This chain joins TRBV14 and TRBJ2-1; 8 nucleotides line up with TRBD2. CDR1 is SGHDN, CDR2 FVKESK, per germline. Unmatched junction bases numbered 4, after V lost 3 bases and J lost 9 bases. The CDR3 sequence is 13 residues long. The CDR3 DNA reads TGTGCCAGCAGCCATGTAGCGGGGATTGAGCAGTTCTTC. Translating it yields CASSHVAGIEQFF.

This clonotype was recorded only once. J is TRBJ2-3 and V is TRBV7-3; D remains ambiguous. Trimming took off 2 bases at V and 5 bases at J, with 11 bases between the two ends. Germline CDR1 and CDR2: SGHTA and FQGTGA. The CDR3 is 14 residues long. The CDR3 sequence is CASSLWGGGDTQYF. CDR3 sequence (DNA): TGTGCCAGCAGCTTATGGGGTGGTGGAGATACGCAGTATTTT.

V and J are TRBV29-1 and TRBJ2-1; D perhaps matches TRBD2 (6 bases). The CDR3 covers 15 residues. Trimming left V 4 bases short and J 4 bases short, with 17 bases between. Germline-derived CDR1 and CDR2 are SQVTM and ANQGSEA. CDR3 residues: CSVVPGANNYNEQFF. For the CDR3, the DNA is TGCAGCGTTGTTCCGGGAGCGAATAATTACAATGAGCAGTTCTTC.

V is TRBV24-1 and J is TRBJ1-4; D is ambiguous. Per the germline V gene, CDR1 is KGHDR and CDR2 is SFDVKD. Trimming took off 1 base at V and 7 bases at J, with 12 bases between the two ends. This CDR3 has 15 residues. This CDR3 is CATSDFSGNSEKLFF. The DNA for the CDR3 is TGTGCCACCAGTGATTTTTCCGGGAATAGTGAAAAACTGTTTTTT.

This chain joins TRBV7-2 and TRBJ2-5; D unresolved. The CDR3 has 15 residues. Germline V gives CDR1 SGHTA, CDR2 FQGNSA. The V gene lost 0 bases and the J gene lost 5 bases, with 13 bases spanning the gap. CDR3 sequence reads: CASSLARSLQETQYF. Here the CDR3 DNA reads TGTGCCAGCAGCTTAGCCCGCAGCCTCCAGGAGACCCAGTACTTC.

This clonotype was observed a handful of times. The genes are TRBV29-1 and TRBJ2-2, with D maybe TRBD2 (6 bases). The germline V and J ends were trimmed by 6 bases and 1 base, with 12 bases remaining between them. Germline CDR1 is SQVTM and CDR2 is ANQGSEA. The CDR3 contains 14 residues. The CDR3 bases are TGCAGCGTCCGGGTGGGAGGGAACACCGGGGAGCTGTTTTTT. Translation gives CSVRVGGNTGELFF.

The chain carries TRBV7-8 and TRBJ2-3; D may be TRBD2 (5 bases). The germline V gene has CDR1 SGHVS and CDR2 FQNEAQ. This CDR3 has 15 amino acids. V dropped 2 bases and J dropped 3 bases, with 12 bases sitting between them. The CDR3 here is CASSLRGMGTDTQYF. Here the CDR3 DNA reads TGTGCCAGCAGCTTACGGGGAATGGGAACAGATACGCAGTATTTT.

The CDR3 bases are TGTGCCAGCAGTTGGGGCGACTCACCCCTCCACTTT. Amino acid sequence: CASSWGDSPLHF. The chain recombines TRBV7-9 with TRBJ1-6; D might be TRBD1 (5 bases). The germline CDR1 and CDR2 sequences are SEHNR and FQNEAQ (reference sequence). The CDR3 is made up of 12 amino acids. The V end was cut by 6 bases, the J end by 10 bases, with 10 bases between. Filled out from reference TRBV7-9 and TRBJ1-6, the complete variable domain reads DTGVSQNPRHKITKRGQNVTFRCDPISEHNRLYWYRQTLGQGPEFLTYFQNEAQLEKSRLLSDRFSAERPKGSFSTLEIQRTEQGDSAMYLCASSWGDSPLHFGNGTRLTVT.

The sample holds a few counts of this clonotype. The chain has TRBV29-1 and TRBJ1-6, with unresolved D. This CDR3 contains 13 residues. Trimming stripped 6 bases from V and 16 bases from J, with 22 bases between. Germline V gene lookup returns CDR1 SQVTM and CDR2 ANQGSEA. CDR3: CSVPSGSGYGLHF. Written as DNA, the CDR3 is TGCAGCGTGCCTTCGGGGTCAGGTTATGGTCTCCACTTT.

This clonotype has only a few counts. Here the CDR3 reads CATSRGDQETQYF. CDR3 coding DNA: TGTGCCACCAGTCGGGGGGACCAAGAGACCCAGTACTTC. The chain links TRBV15 to TRBJ2-5; 7 bases line up with TRBD2. The CDR3 sequence is 13 residues long. Germline lookup yields CDR1 LNHNV and CDR2 YYDKDF (reference sequence). The V segment lost 6 bases and the J segment 0 bases; nucleotides outside the gene matches: 1. Using reference TRBV15 and TRBJ2-5 for the parts outside the CDR3, the full variable domain is DAMVIQNPRYQVTQFGKPVTLSCSQTLNHNVMYWYQQKSSQAPKLLFHYYDKDFNNEADTPDNFQSRRPNTSFCFLDIRSPGLGDTAMYLCATSRGDQETQYFGPGTRLLVL.

This clonotype was counted only a few times. The chain is built from TRBV20-1 and TRBJ2-7; D is unresolved. V lost 5 bases and J lost 5, with 19 bases in between. The CDR3 has 14 residues. Germline lookup yields CDR1 DFQATT and CDR2 SNEGSKA (reference sequence). The CDR3 sequence is CSACRLPGENEQYF. The CDR3 DNA is TGCAGTGCTTGCCGACTCCCAGGAGAGAACGAGCAGTACTTC.

The chain combines TRBV15 with TRBJ2-1, with 12 nucleotides matching TRBD2. CDR1 is LNHNV and CDR2 is YYDKDF in the germline V gene (reference sequence). J lost 8 bases, V lost 3 bases, and 14 bases had no gene match. The CDR3 has 18 residues. The chain's CDR3 is CATSSSLPTSGGNYEQFF. CDR3 DNA sequence: TGTGCCACCAGCAGCTCCTTACCAACTAGCGGGGGGAACTATGAGCAGTTCTTC.

The rearrangement joins TRBV20-1 to TRBJ2-1, with 7 bases matching TRBD2. The CDR3 length is 14 residues. CDR1 and CDR2 (germline): DFQATT, SNEGSKA (reference sequence). The V and J ends lost 5 bases and 4 bases, in that order; junction bases with no gene match: 8. CDR3 coding DNA: TGCAGTGCTTTGGGGCGGGAGTCTTACAATGAGCAGTTCTTC. It encodes CSALGRESYNEQFF.